This T cell receptor beta chain was sequenced for a study of neurological immune-mediated disorders. General study findings and limits: Among expanded clones, no CDR3 amino acid sequences were shared across subjects, a pattern suggesting private repertoires in all groups. Multiple sclerosis patients had less TCR clonal expansion than even healthy controls, unlike HTLV-1-associated myelopathy.

Germline CDR1 and CDR2: SGHRS and YFSETQ. Trimming took 0 bases from V and 6 from J, leaving 3 bases between them. There are 11 residues in the CDR3. TCRdb called the 5' RACE reads again in MiXCR, with one record for every CDR3 protein. The sample includes about 79,000 distinct CDR3 sequences, 13% to 15% of them seen just once. Among the participants, healthy controls were blood bank volunteers in Maryland, USA. The table lists this clonotype with many counts. The target antigen is unknown. The sample was PBMCs. The chain uses TRBV5-1 and TRBJ1-1; D not certain. The clonotype comes from a woman between 45 and 65 years old in good health. The DNA of the CDR3 is TGCGCCAGCAGCTTGGTTCCTGAAGCTTTCTTT. Protein product: CASSLVPEAFF.